This T cell receptor (beta chain) originates from a study of CD8+ T cells in alopecia areata (dated by TCRdb to about 2018). For the wider study: The treated patients took part in an open-label pilot trial in which moderate-to-severe alopecia areata was treated with oral tofacitinib at 5 to 10 mg twice daily. Biopsies were taken from tofacitinib-treated patients at baseline and again at 4 and 24 weeks into treatment, and several of those patients also had a later scalp biopsy. Clonality in the scalp was compared among normal scalp (n=4), patchy alopecia areata scalp (n=8), and alopecia totalis/universalis scalp (n=8). Human TCRbeta sequencing covered scalp tissue and sorted CD4+ and CD8+ peripheral blood T cells from patchy and totalis/universalis alopecia areata patients and healthy controls. The SALT score, which quantifies the percentage of affected scalp surface area, was used to measure disease severity in treated patients. To study T cell clonal expansion in alopecia areata, the researchers applied high-throughput TCRbeta sequencing to both the C3H/HeJ mouse model and human patients. Tofacitinib was administered for 6 to 18 months, and 6 months of follow-up off drug were then conducted to assess delayed response and recurrence. RNA came from the PAXgene miRNA kit for fixed scalp, the miRNeasy kit for PBMCs, and the RNeasy kit for mouse skin. immunoSEQ multiplex PCR using 35 Vbeta forward primers and 13 Jbeta reverse primers was used to amplify TCRbeta CDR3 regions. Broad study findings and their caveats: Tofacitinib significantly lowered scalp clonality and the number of expanded CD8+ clones among the top 100 scalp clones. Because the treated cohort was small and had only one nonresponder, larger studies are needed to examine links between baseline CD8+ expansion and response. Compared with normal scalp, lesional scalp had higher clonality and more expanded CD8+ clones, particularly in alopecia totalis/universalis, a pattern that suggests antigenic drive. Many expanded lesional clones were found to persist in scalp and blood during tofacitinib treatment, and relapse after treatment cessation may be partly explained by this persistence. Unlike mouse skin, where gammadelta T cells dominate, normal human skin contains resident alphabeta T cells that get sequenced too, which complicates analysis of the scalp TCR repertoire. Shared TCR sequences between patients were less evident than in mice, which may be partly attributable to HLA diversity in the patient population.

This clone was counted between two and nine times. The antigen it binds to is not known. The sample holds no much larger clone one base away, and base qualities are not on file. The library was generated by the immunoSEQ multiplex PCR assay. For TCR sequencing, RNA was extracted from every sample and reverse transcribed into cDNA to serve as template. SuperScript III was used to make first-strand cDNA, primed with a 2:1 mix of oligo-dT and random hexamers. A synthetic immune receptor repertoire was used to gauge amplification bias, and whatever bias remained was removed computationally. For the original study's pipeline: Raw reads were preprocessed to remove errors, and CDR3 was defined by IMGT conventions from the conserved cysteine to phenylalanine. Clonality was computed by normalizing Shannon entropy by log2 of the number of productive unique TCRs and subtracting the result from 1. Scalp TCRbeta sequences were cross-referenced with sorted blood CD4 and CD8 repertoires so that the CD4 or CD8 identity of scalp clones could be inferred. Held by TCRdb, this immuneACCESS table contains in-frame sequences only and omits some clones. Under half of the omission traces to an unresolved V gene where checked; the cause of the rest is unknown. The DNA gave D and trimming, while V, J and clone size come from that table. The sample profile shows more than 100,000 clones; more than 40% of them were found once. The top ten hold around 0.44% of the sample.

Interpreted using the paper, the time point label stands for: about 4 weeks on oral tofacitinib. The intended sense of this specimen's treatment or condition label: oral pan-JAK inhibitor, 5-10 mg twice daily. Lesional scalp punch biopsies and peripheral blood were collected from alopecia areata patients. PBMCs were isolated by density centrifugation and stained for CD3, CD4 and CD8, after which CD4+ and CD8+ T cells were sorted on a FACSAria. Trimming takes 4 bases from V and 1 base from J, and the germline ends sit 10 bases apart. The CDR3 numbers 13 residues from cysteine through phenylalanine. Of all the DNA, just the CDR3 is kept, 39 bases in frame from base 1. Based on the germline V gene, the CDR1 and CDR2 sequences are SQVTM and ANQGSEA.

The V and J genes are TRBV29-1 and TRBJ1-1; perhaps TRBD1 is the D gene, with 6 bases matching. Specimen: CD4+ T cells sorted from blood, collected at week 4, from a patient treated with tofacitinib. The receptor comes from a human donor with alopecia areata. The DNA sequence follows: TGCAGCGTTGTGACAGGAAGGAACACTGAAGCTTTCTTT. It translates to CSVVTGRNTEAFF.